Listed here are 29 T cell receptor beta chains from one sample, sequenced in a study of blood T cell repertoires in COVID-19. Assay used: immunoSEQ multiplex PCR; TCRdb lists only in-frame clones, some missing. The sample lists 150,000 or so clones; approximately 86% were seen once. Sequenced material: PBMCs or T cells enriched from blood (not recorded which). These TCRs come from a woman aged 40 to 49 who had been exposed to COVID-19.

This chain connects TRBV12-5 to TRBJ1-3; TRBD1 agrees at 9 bases. CDR3 size: 15 residues. Germline CDR1 reads LGHNT; CDR2 reads FRNRAP. Trimming cost V 5 bases and J 2 bases; bases outside gene matches: 4. The CDR3: CASGHRQGAGNTIYF. CDR3 DNA sequence: TGTGCTAGTGGTCACCGACAGGGGGCTGGAAACACCATATATTTT.

The CDR3 here is CASSLRVYEQYF. CDR3 coding DNA: TGTGCCAGCAGCCTACGGGTCTACGAGCAGTACTTC. V is TRBV6-5 and J is TRBJ2-7; D unresolved. Trimming took 6 bases from V and 3 from J, leaving 9 bases between them. The CDR3 totals 12 residues. Germline CDR1 is MNHEY and CDR2 is SVGAGI.

This sequence joins TRBV5-1 and TRBJ2-5; the match to TRBD1 covers 11 bases. CDR1 is SGHRS, CDR2 YFSETQ, per germline. The CDR3 consists of 15 residues. V lost 1 base and J lost 5; bases outside the gene matches: 4. This CDR3 reads CASSLQDRGRETQYF. The CDR3 DNA follows: TGCGCCAGCAGCTTGCAGGACAGGGGGCGGGAGACCCAGTACTTC. The variable domain in full, completed from reference TRBV5-1 and TRBJ2-5, reads KAGVTQTPRYLIKTRGQQVTLSCSPISGHRSVSWYQQTPGQGLQFLFEYFSETQRNKGNFPGRFSGRQFSNSRSEMNVSTLELGDSALYLCASSLQDRGRETQYFGPGTRLLVL.

The V and J genes are TRBV4-1 and TRBJ1-2, with 7 bases lining up with TRBD1. Germline lookup yields CDR1 MGHRA and CDR2 YSYEKL. The CDR3 covers 14 residues. With 3 bases clipped from V and 5 bases from J, the junction kept 6 bases outside the gene matches. CDR3 in amino acids: CASSQETGRYGYTF. The CDR3 region has the DNA TGCGCCAGCAGCCAGGAGACAGGGAGGTATGGCTACACCTTC.

This chain uses TRBV5-5 with TRBJ1-2; tentatively, D is TRBD1 (6 bases). CDR1 SGHKS and CDR2 YYEKEE come from the germline V gene (reference sequence). V was pared by 6 bases and J by 2 bases, with 17 bases between. The CDR3 has 15 amino acids. CDR3 in amino acids: CASTKGQSRNYGYTF. For the CDR3, the DNA is TGTGCCAGCACAAAAGGACAGTCCCGAAACTATGGCTACACCTTC.

The chain is built from TRBV5-1 and TRBJ1-5, with TRBD1 identical over 7 bases. The CDR3 spans 14 residues. J was trimmed by 10 bases and V by 4 bases; bases with no gene match: 11. CDR1 and CDR2 (germline): SGHRS, YFSETQ. In nucleotides, the CDR3 is TGCGCCAGCAGCCAGGGGACAGCGGGGGCACCCCAGCATTTT. The encoded protein is CASSQGTAGAPQHF. Drawing the rest from reference TRBV5-1 and TRBJ1-5, the complete variable domain is KAGVTQTPRYLIKTRGQQVTLSCSPISGHRSVSWYQQTPGQGLQFLFEYFSETQRNKGNFPGRFSGRQFSNSRSEMNVSTLELGDSALYLCASSQGTAGAPQHFGDGTRLSIL.

The chain carries TRBV5-4 and TRBJ1-1; perhaps TRBD1 as D (6 bases). V was shortened by 4 bases and J by 0 bases, with 22 bases between the two germline ends. Germline V gene data show CDR1 as SGHNT and CDR2 as YYREEE (reference sequence). The CDR3 is made up of 18 amino acids. CDR3 DNA: TGTGCCAGCAGCCCTGGGGGGGGCAGAATGTGGGTGAACACTGAAGCTTTCTTT. Protein sequence: CASSPGGGRMWVNTEAFF.

The CDR3 is CAIRNGTSITGYEQFF. CDR3 coding DNA: TGTGCCATCAGGAACGGGACTAGCATTACAGGCTATGAGCAGTTCTTC. J is TRBJ2-1 and V is TRBV10-3, with 9 bases lining up with TRBD2. With V trimmed by 6 bases and J by 8 bases, 14 bases remained unmatched. Germline V gives CDR1 ENHRY, CDR2 SYGVKD. The CDR3 extends over 16 amino acids.

The chain links TRBV11-2 to TRBJ1-1; D uncertain. V shed 2 bases and J shed 0 bases, with 7 bases lying between them. Germline lookup yields CDR1 SGHAT and CDR2 FQNNGV. The CDR3 has 14 residues. CDR3: CASSLWQMNTEAFF. As DNA, the CDR3 is TGTGCCAGCAGCTTATGGCAGATGAACACTGAAGCTTTCTTT.

The V and J genes are TRBV12-3 or TRBV12-4 and TRBJ1-5, with a weak D call TRBD1 (6 bases). The CDR3 length is 13 residues. The V end lost 6 bases, the J end lost 4 bases, and 10 bases lay between the germline ends. The CDR3 DNA reads as TGTGCCAGCAGCCGAGGACAGAATCAGCCCCAGCATTTT. Translating it yields CASSRGQNQPQHF.

The chain couples TRBV6-4 to TRBJ1-2, with a tentative D call TRBD1 (5 bases). Germline values: CDR1 MRHNA, CDR2 SNTAGT. There are 14 residues in the CDR3. Trimming took 3 bases from V and 4 from J, leaving 12 bases between them. The CDR3 DNA sequence: TGTGCCAGCAGTGATCGGCAGGGAAGCTATGGCTACACCTTC. Translated, it gives CASSDRQGSYGYTF.

The chain is built from TRBV6-6 and TRBJ2-5, with D perhaps matching TRBD2 (7 bases). Looked up from germline, CDR1 is MNHNY and CDR2 is SVGAGI (reference sequence). The CDR3 consists of 14 residues. Trimming cost V 6 bases and J 9 bases, with 20 bases left between them. For the CDR3, the DNA is TGTGCCAGCAGGGAAGGGGGGGCGCAGGAGGCCCAGTACTTC. Translation: CASREGGAQEAQYF.

This chain connects TRBV10-3 to TRBJ1-1, with no clear D. This CDR3 has 13 residues. CDR1 is ENHRY, CDR2 SYGVKD, per germline. V was shortened by 1 base and J by 3 bases, with 6 bases between the two germline ends. The CDR3 loop reads CAISELSYTEAFF. The CDR3 region has the DNA TGTGCCATCAGTGAGTTATCCTACACTGAAGCTTTCTTT.

The CDR3, as DNA: TGTGCCAGCAGCGCAGACAGGGCCCAAGGAAAACTGTTTTTT. Its translation is CASSADRAQGKLFF. V gene TRBV5-4 combines with J gene TRBJ1-4; TRBD1 aligns across 7 bases. V lost 4 bases to trimming and J lost 10 bases; unmatched junction nucleotides: 10. Germline V gives CDR1 SGHNT, CDR2 YYREEE (reference sequence). The CDR3 runs 14 residues.

The chain has TRBV29-1 and TRBJ2-7; the D gene is possibly TRBD2 (7 bases). The V gene's germline CDR1 is SQVTM and CDR2 ANQGSEA. V was shortened by 6 bases and J by 6 bases, with 15 bases between the two germline ends. The CDR3 consists of 12 residues. This CDR3 is CSVQGGGSEQYF. The DNA for the CDR3 is TGCAGCGTACAAGGGGGAGGGTCCGAGCAGTACTTC.

The chain joins TRBV19 to TRBJ1-5, with D uncertain. V was cut by 5 bases and J by 0 bases, with 14 bases left in between. The germline gives CDR1 LNHDA, CDR2 SQIVND (reference sequence). The CDR3 is made up of 16 amino acids. The chain's CDR3 is CASSSLPTDSNQPQHF. DNA of the CDR3: TGTGCCAGTAGTTCCCTCCCTACAGATAGCAATCAGCCCCAGCATTTT.

A few counts support this clone. The chain employs TRBV2 and TRBJ1-5; 8 nucleotides align to TRBD1. CDR3 length: 13 amino acids. Losses at the gene ends were 8 bases for V and 4 bases for J; bases not matched to a gene: 4. Germline CDR1 SNHLY, CDR2 FYNNEI. In nucleotides, the CDR3 is TGTGCCAGCGGCCGACAGGGGAATCAGCCCCAGCATTTT. It codes for CASGRQGNQPQHF.

This clone was detected only once. The chain joins TRBV18 to TRBJ2-7, with 11 bases fitting TRBD2. The germline V gene encodes CDR1 KGHSH and CDR2 LQKENI. This CDR3 has 14 amino acids. The V and J ends lost 5 bases and 5 bases, in that order; junction bases with no gene match: 5. The CDR3 sequence: CASSTSGSTHEQYF. The CDR3 DNA reads as TGTGCCAGCTCAACTAGCGGGAGTACCCACGAGCAGTACTTC.

J is TRBJ1-5 and V is TRBV27; 9 nucleotides align to TRBD1. Unmatched junction bases numbered 6, after V lost 5 bases and J lost 7 bases. This CDR3 region has 14 residues. CDR1 is MNHEY, CDR2 SMNVEV, per germline (reference sequence). In DNA form, the CDR3 reads TGTGCCAGCAGTATAACAGGGGGCCAACAGCCCCAGCATTTT. This translates into CASSITGGQQPQHF.

The rearrangement links TRBV6-5 to TRBJ1-2; possible D gene TRBD1, 5 bases. Trimming pared 4 bases from V and 13 bases from J, leaving 16 bases between. The germline V gene has CDR1 MNHEY and CDR2 SVGAGI. The CDR3 runs to 12 residues. This CDR3 is CASSSPGGELTF. CDR3 nucleotide sequence: TGTGCCAGCAGTTCCCCCGGAGGGGAACTCACCTTC.

The rearrangement uses TRBV6-5 and TRBJ1-4, with 8 nucleotides matching TRBD1. Germline CDR1 reads MNHEY; CDR2 reads SVGAGI. The V gene end was trimmed by 2 bases and the J gene end by 8 bases; junction bases not matched to a gene: 4. The CDR3 extends over 14 amino acids. The CDR3 coding sequence is TGTGCCAGCAGTTACGGACAGGGCGGAGAAAAACTGTTTTTT. Its translation: CASSYGQGGEKLFF.

CDR3 DNA: TGCGCCAGCAGCCAAGATCTCCGCAGCTCTGGGGCCAACGTCCTGACTTTC. This encodes CASSQDLRSSGANVLTF. V is TRBV4-3 and J is TRBJ2-6; D ambiguous. The CDR3 loop spans 17 amino acids. Germline V gene lookup returns CDR1 LGHNA and CDR2 YSLEER. The germline V and J ends were trimmed by 0 bases and 0 bases, with 9 bases remaining between them.

The chain has TRBV6-2 or TRBV6-3 and TRBJ2-1; TRBD2 might be the D (6 bases). Germline assignment: CDR1 MNHEY and CDR2 SVGEGT. The V end was cut by 2 bases, the J end by 5 bases, with 13 bases between. The CDR3 is 15 residues long. CDR3 sequence: CASSYGAGPNNEQFF. In nucleotides, the CDR3 is TGTGCCAGCAGTTACGGGGCGGGACCGAACAATGAGCAGTTCTTC.

This chain joins TRBV6-5 and TRBJ2-5, with a tentative D call TRBD2 (5 bases). Trimming cost V 4 bases and J 3 bases, with 9 bases left between them. CDR1 is MNHEY and CDR2 is SVGAGI in the germline V gene. The CDR3 has 13 residues. CDR3 DNA sequence: TGTGCCAGCAGTTCCCGGACTGAAGAGACCCAGTACTTC. This translates into CASSSRTEETQYF.

The chain carries TRBV27 and TRBJ1-2, with 7 bases lining up with TRBD1. After removal of 4 bases from V and 11 bases from J, the junction contained 7 bases not matched to a gene. Germline CDR1 and CDR2: MNHEY and SMNVEV (reference sequence). CDR3 size: 12 residues. The CDR3 region has the DNA TGTGCCAGCAGTTCGTTGGACAGGTTATACACCTTC. Translation gives CASSSLDRLYTF.

The gene calls are TRBV5-6 and TRBJ2-1, with D possibly matching TRBD2 (5 bases). Germline CDR1 is SGHDT and CDR2 is YYEEEE. V was trimmed by 5 bases and J by 1 base, leaving 19 bases between them. The CDR3 extends over 17 amino acids. The CDR3 loop reads CASRGRGASPSYNEQFF. The CDR3 nucleotides are TGTGCCAGCAGGGGCCGGGGAGCATCCCCATCCTACAATGAGCAGTTCTTC. Filled out from reference TRBV5-6 and TRBJ2-1, the complete variable domain reads DAGVTQSPTHLIKTRGQQVTLRCSPKSGHDTVSWYQQALGQGPQFIFQYYEEEERQRGNFPDRFSGHQFPNYSSELNVNALLLGDSALYLCASRGRGASPSYNEQFFGPGTRLTVL.

This chain links TRBV24-1 with TRBJ2-7; D possibly corresponds to TRBD1 (6 bases). The germline gives CDR1 KGHDR, CDR2 SFDVKD. Trimming removed 11 bases at V and 2 bases at J, with 15 bases between. This CDR3 is built from 13 residues. CDR3 nucleotides: TGTGCCAAGCGACAGGCCAATCCCTACGAGCAGTACTTC. Translation: CAKRQANPYEQYF.

As DNA, the CDR3 is TGCGCCAGCAGCTTCAATGCTAACTATGGCTACACCTTC. This translates into CASSFNANYGYTF. The chain has TRBV5-1 and TRBJ1-2; D is uncertain. CDR3 length equals 13 residues. Trimming removed 2 bases from V and 0 bases from J, with 5 bases in between. Germline CDR1 is SGHRS and CDR2 is YFSETQ.

This chain links TRBV10-3 with TRBJ1-2; 7 bases match TRBD1. J lost 5 bases, V lost 3 bases, and 21 bases had no gene match. The CDR3 is 19 residues long. Per germline, CDR1 ENHRY and CDR2 SYGVKD. In DNA, the CDR3 is TGTGCCATCAGTGATTCAGGAGGGGGACAGAAGGTGATCGGGTATGGCTACACCTTC. It specifies CAISDSGGGQKVIGYGYTF.